This entry lists 7 T cell receptor beta chains sequenced from one sample in a study of blood T cell repertoires in COVID-19. Clones were read by immunoSEQ multiplex PCR, and TCRdb kept only the in-frame ones, dropping some. Found here are around 400,000 clones, around 87% of them singletons; the top ten hold 10%. Specimen: peripheral blood. The receptor set was obtained from a woman in her twenties or thirties with COVID-19, enrolled during active disease.

The chain links TRBV19 to TRBJ2-5; perhaps TRBD2 as D (5 bases). CDR3 size: 15 residues. Per the germline V gene, CDR1 is LNHDA and CDR2 is SQIVND (reference sequence). V gave up 3 bases and J gave up 5 bases, with 16 bases separating them. The CDR3, as DNA: TGTGCCAGTAGTATCGCGGGTCGCCGTCAGGAGACCCAGTACTTC. This sequence encodes CASSIAGRRQETQYF. The full variable domain, its missing parts supplied by reference TRBV19 and TRBJ2-5, is DGGITQSPKYLFRKEGQNVTLSCEQNLNHDAMYWYRQDPGQGLRLIYYSQIVNDFQKGDIAEGYSVSREKKESFPLTVTSAQKNPTAFYLCASSIAGRRQETQYFGPGTRLLVL.

This sequence joins TRBV11-3 and TRBJ2-7, with 9 bases fitting TRBD1. The CDR3 covers 13 residues. The V gene's germline CDR1 is SGHNT and CDR2 YENEEA. The V segment lost 4 bases and the J segment 3 bases; nucleotides outside the gene matches: 1. For the CDR3, the DNA is TGTGCCAGCAGCTGGGGACAGGGCTACGAGCAGTACTTC. Its protein is CASSWGQGYEQYF.

The rearrangement links TRBV15 to TRBJ2-7; maybe TRBD1 (6 bases). This CDR3 region has 13 residues. In germline, CDR1 is LNHNV, CDR2 YYDKDF (reference sequence). V lost 6 bases to trimming and J lost 3 bases, with 12 bases between them. In DNA, the CDR3 is TGTGCCACCAGGGTGGACAGAGACTACGAGCAGTACTTC. Protein product: CATRVDRDYEQYF.

The gene calls are TRBV30 and TRBJ1-2, with D possibly TRBD1 on 5 matching bases. Germline CDR1 reads GTSNPN; CDR2 reads SVGIG (reference sequence). The ends were cut back, 1 base at V and 6 bases at J, with 21 bases in the middle. The CDR3 contains 16 residues. CDR3 bases: TGTGCCTGGAGTGCCCGGTGGGGGGAAAGTAGCGATGGCTACACCTTC. Its protein product is CAWSARWGESSDGYTF.

V gene TRBV5-4 combines with J gene TRBJ1-2; D perhaps matches TRBD1 (5 bases). V lost 4 bases to trimming and J lost 5 bases, with 15 bases between them. Germline V lookup: CDR1 SGHNT, CDR2 YYREEE (reference sequence). The CDR3 is 14 residues long. The CDR3 DNA reads TGTGCCAGCAGCATCGAACAGGAAACGTATGGCTACACCTTC. Its protein is CASSIEQETYGYTF.

V gene TRBV9 combines with J gene TRBJ1-1; 9 bases are a match to TRBD1. Germline CDR1 is SGDLS and CDR2 is YYNGEE. This CDR3 is 16 amino acids long. V lost 8 bases, J lost 0 bases, and 11 bases stayed unmatched. CDR3 protein: CASATGQGLMNTEAFF. CDR3 coding DNA: TGTGCCAGTGCGACGGGACAGGGACTAATGAACACTGAAGCTTTCTTT.

The V gene is TRBV20-1, the J gene TRBJ2-3; 7 positions agree with TRBD2. CDR1 is DFQATT and CDR2 is SNEGSKA in the germline V gene (reference sequence). V lost 3 bases and J lost 1; bases outside the gene matches: 7. This CDR3 contains 15 residues. The CDR3 DNA reads as TGCAGTGCTAGTTGGCCTAGCGGCCGCACAGATACGCAGTATTTT. It specifies CSASWPSGRTDTQYF.